A single T cell receptor (beta chain) is shown here with its context. The record originates from a study of OX40 agonist ivuxolimab in advanced cancers. Whole-study context: Ivuxolimab, an agonistic anti-OX40 (CD134) antibody, was given to patients. Aged roughly 23 to 90 with a mean of approximately 60 years, they were about 83% male. One patient with hepatocellular carcinoma and two with cutaneous melanoma, three in all, had partial responses.

Patients had blood sampled at baseline and again on cycle 4 day 1 and cycle 7 day 1. Only in-frame clones appear in the TCRdb table, and some are missing; sequencing was by immunoSEQ multiplex PCR. The table lists 60,000 to 70,000 clones, around 84% of them singletons. Sequenced material: CD4+ or CD8+ T cells sorted from blood, taken in a trial of the OX40 agonist ivuxolimab. The clonotype originates from an adult with an advanced solid tumor such as melanoma, head and neck, liver or kidney cancer.

The CDR3 region has the DNA TGCGCCAGCAGCCCAGAAACTAGCGGCCAAGAGACCCAGTACTTC. This translates into CASSPETSGQETQYF. This rearrangement joins TRBV5-1 to TRBJ2-5, with 8 bases fitting TRBD2. CDR1 SGHRS and CDR2 YFSETQ come from the germline V gene. The CDR3 spans 15 residues. V lost 4 bases, J lost 1 base, and 6 bases stayed unmatched.